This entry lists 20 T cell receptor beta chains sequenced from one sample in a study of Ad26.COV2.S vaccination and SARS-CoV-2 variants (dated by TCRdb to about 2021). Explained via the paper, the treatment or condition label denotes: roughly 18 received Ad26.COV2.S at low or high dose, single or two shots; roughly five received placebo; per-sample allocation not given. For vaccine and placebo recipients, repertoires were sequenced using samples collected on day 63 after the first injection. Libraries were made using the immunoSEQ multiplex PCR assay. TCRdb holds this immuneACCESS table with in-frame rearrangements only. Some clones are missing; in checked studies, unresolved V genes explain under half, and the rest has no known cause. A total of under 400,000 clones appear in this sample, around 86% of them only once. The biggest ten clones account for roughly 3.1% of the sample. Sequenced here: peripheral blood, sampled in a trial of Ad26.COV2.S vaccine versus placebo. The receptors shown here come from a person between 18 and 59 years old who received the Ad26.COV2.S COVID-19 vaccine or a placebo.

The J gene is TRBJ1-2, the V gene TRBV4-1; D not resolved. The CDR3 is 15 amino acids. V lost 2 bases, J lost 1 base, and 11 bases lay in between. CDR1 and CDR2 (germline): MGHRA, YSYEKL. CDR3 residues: CASSQPSRGNYGYTF. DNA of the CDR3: TGCGCCAGCAGCCAACCCTCTCGGGGTAACTATGGCTACACCTTC.

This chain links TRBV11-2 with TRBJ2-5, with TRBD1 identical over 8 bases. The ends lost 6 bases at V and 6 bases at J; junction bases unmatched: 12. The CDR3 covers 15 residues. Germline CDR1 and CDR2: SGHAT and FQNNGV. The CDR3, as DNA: TGTGCCAGCAGTCCCCCCGGACAGGGACCCAAGACCCAGTACTTC. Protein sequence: CASSPPGQGPKTQYF.

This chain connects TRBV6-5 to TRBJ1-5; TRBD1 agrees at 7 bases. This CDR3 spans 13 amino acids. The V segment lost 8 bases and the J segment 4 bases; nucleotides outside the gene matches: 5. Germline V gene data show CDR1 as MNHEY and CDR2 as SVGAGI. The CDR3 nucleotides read TGTGCCAGCGGGACAGATCCGAATCAGCCCCAGCATTTT. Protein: CASGTDPNQPQHF.

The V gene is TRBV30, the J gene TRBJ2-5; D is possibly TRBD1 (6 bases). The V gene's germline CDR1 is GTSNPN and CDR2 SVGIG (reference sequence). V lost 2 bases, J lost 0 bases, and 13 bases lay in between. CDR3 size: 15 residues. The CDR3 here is CAWSSGEQYQETQYF. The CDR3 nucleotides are TGTGCCTGGAGTTCAGGGGAACAGTACCAAGAGACCCAGTACTTC.

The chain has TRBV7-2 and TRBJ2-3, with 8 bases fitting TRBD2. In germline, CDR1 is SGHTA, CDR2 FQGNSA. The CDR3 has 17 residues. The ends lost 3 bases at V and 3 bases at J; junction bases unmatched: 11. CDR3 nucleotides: TGTGCCAGCAGCTTGACCGTTGCGAGCGGGGGAACAGATACGCAGTATTTT. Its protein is CASSLTVASGGTDTQYF.

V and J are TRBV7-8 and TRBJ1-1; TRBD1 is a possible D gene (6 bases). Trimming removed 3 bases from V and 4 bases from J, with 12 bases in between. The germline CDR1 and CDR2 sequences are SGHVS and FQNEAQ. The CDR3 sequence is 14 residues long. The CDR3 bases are TGTGCCAGCAGCTTCGGGGGCCGGGGCACTGAAGCTTTCTTT. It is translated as CASSFGGRGTEAFF.

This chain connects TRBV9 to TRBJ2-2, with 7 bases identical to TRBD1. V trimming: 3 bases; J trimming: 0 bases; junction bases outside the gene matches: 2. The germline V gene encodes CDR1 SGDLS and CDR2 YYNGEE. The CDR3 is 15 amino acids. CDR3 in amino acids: CASSEQGANTGELFF. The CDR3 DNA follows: TGTGCCAGCAGCGAGCAGGGGGCGAACACCGGGGAGCTGTTTTTT.

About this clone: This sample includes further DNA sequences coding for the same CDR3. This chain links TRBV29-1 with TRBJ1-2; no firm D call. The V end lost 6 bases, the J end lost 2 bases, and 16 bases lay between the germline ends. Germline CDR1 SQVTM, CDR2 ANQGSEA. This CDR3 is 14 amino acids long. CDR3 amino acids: CSVSMNSVNYGYTF. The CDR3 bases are TGCAGCGTATCGATGAATTCGGTGAACTATGGCTACACCTTC.

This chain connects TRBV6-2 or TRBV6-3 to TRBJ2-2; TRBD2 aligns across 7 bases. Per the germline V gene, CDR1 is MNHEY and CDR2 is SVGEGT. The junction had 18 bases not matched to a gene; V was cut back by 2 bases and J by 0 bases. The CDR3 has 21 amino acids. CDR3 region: CASSYAAFPSGTPPNTGELFF. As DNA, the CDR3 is TGTGCCAGCAGTTACGCGGCGTTCCCTAGCGGAACTCCCCCGAACACCGGGGAGCTGTTTTTT.

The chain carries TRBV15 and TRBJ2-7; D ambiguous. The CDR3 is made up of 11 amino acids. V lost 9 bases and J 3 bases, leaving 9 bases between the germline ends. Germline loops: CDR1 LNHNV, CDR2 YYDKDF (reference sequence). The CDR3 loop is CATGNRYEQYF. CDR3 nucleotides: TGTGCCACGGGGAATCGCTACGAGCAGTACTTC.

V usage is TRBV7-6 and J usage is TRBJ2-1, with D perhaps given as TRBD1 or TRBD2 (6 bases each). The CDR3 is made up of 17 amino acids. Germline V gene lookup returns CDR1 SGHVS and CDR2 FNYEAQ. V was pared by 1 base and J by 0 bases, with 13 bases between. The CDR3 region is CASSLEGGFGSYNEQFF. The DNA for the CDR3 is TGTGCCAGCAGCTTAGAGGGGGGATTCGGCTCCTACAATGAGCAGTTCTTC.

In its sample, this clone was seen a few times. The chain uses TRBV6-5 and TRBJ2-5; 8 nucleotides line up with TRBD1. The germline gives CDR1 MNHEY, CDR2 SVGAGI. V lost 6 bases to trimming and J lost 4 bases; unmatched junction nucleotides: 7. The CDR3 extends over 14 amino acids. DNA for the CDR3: TGTGCCAGCAGCCCCCACGACAGGGGAGAGACCCAGTACTTC. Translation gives CASSPHDRGETQYF.

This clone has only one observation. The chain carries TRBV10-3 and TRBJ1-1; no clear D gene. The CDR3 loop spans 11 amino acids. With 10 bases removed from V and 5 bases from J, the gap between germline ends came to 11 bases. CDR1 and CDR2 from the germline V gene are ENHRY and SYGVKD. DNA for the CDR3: TGTGCCACCACTCTTGGGACTGAAGCTTTCTTT. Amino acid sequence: CATTLGTEAFF.

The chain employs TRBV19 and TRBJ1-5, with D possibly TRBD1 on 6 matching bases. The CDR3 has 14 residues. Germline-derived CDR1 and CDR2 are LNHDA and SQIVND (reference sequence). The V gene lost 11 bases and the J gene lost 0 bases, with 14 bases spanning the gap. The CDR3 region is CASRQDHSNQPQHF. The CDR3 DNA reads TGTGCCTCAAGACAGGACCATAGCAATCAGCCCCAGCATTTT.

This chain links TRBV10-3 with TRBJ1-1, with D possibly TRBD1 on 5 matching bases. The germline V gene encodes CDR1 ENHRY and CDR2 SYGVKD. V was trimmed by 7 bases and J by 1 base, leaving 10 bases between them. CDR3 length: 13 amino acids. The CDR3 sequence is CAINVGGNTEAFF. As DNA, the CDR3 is TGTGCCATCAATGTCGGGGGGAACACTGAAGCTTTCTTT.

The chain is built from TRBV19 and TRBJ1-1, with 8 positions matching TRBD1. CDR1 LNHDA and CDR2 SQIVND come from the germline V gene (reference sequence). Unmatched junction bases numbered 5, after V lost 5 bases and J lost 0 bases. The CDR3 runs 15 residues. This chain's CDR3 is CASSETGGLNTEAFF. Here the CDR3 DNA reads TGTGCCAGTAGTGAAACAGGGGGACTGAACACTGAAGCTTTCTTT.

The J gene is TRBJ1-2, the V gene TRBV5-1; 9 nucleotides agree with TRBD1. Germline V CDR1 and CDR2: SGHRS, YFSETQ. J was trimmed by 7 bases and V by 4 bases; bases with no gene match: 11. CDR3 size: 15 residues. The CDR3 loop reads CASSTGDRVVGGYTF. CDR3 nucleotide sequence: TGCGCCAGCAGCACTGGGGACAGGGTGGTCGGTGGCTACACCTTC.

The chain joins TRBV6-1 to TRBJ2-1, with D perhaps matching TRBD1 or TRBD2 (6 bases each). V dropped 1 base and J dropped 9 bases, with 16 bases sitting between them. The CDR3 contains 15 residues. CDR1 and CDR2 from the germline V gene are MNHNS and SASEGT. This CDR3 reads CASSEEWDSRGEQFF. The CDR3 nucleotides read TGTGCCAGCAGTGAAGAATGGGACTCCAGGGGTGAGCAGTTCTTC.

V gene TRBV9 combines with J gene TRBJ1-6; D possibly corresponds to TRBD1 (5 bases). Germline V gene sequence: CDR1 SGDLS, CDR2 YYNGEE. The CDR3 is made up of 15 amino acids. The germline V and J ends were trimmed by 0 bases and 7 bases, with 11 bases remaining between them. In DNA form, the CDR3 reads TGTGCCAGCAGCGTAGGGCTGGACACCAATTCACCCCTCCACTTT. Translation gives CASSVGLDTNSPLHF.

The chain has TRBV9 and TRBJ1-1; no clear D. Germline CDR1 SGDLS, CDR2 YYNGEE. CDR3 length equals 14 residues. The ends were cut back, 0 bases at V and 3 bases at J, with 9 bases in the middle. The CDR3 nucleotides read TGTGCCAGCAGCGTAGGGTCTTCTGACACTGAAGCTTTCTTT. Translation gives CASSVGSSDTEAFF. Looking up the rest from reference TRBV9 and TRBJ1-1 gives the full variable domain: DSGVTQTPKHLITATGQRVTLRCSPRSGDLSVYWYQQSLDQGLQFLIQYYNGEERAKGNILERFSAQQFPDLHSELNLSSLELGDSALYFCASSVGSSDTEAFFGQGTRLTVV.